Shown below are 18 T cell receptor beta chains from a single sample sequenced in a study of blood T cell repertoires in COVID-19. Sequencing was performed with immunoSEQ multiplex PCR; in TCRdb, only in-frame clones are kept and a portion is missing. The sample includes about 210,000 clones, approximately 85% seen only once; the top ten take under 2.5%. Sample: peripheral blood. The receptor set was obtained from a woman in her seventies with COVID-19, enrolled during active disease.

This chain's CDR3 is CAISDGTGNTYGYTF. In DNA form, the CDR3 reads TGTGCCATCAGCGACGGGACAGGGAATACCTATGGCTACACCTTC. The chain employs TRBV10-3 and TRBJ1-2; 9 bases map to TRBD1. V lost 6 bases to trimming and J lost 4 bases; unmatched junction nucleotides: 9. The CDR3 consists of 15 residues. CDR1 and CDR2 from the germline V gene are ENHRY and SYGVKD.

V gene TRBV4-2 combines with J gene TRBJ2-3, with TRBD2 matching 9 bases. This CDR3 contains 19 residues. CDR1 is LGHNA, CDR2 YNFKEQ, per germline. V lost 2 bases to trimming and J lost 2 bases; unmatched junction nucleotides: 14. CDR3 amino acids: CASSQRIEGRLADTDTQYF. The CDR3 DNA is TGTGCCAGCAGCCAAAGGATCGAGGGAAGACTAGCGGACACAGATACGCAGTATTTT.

This clone was seen a single time. The V gene is TRBV7-2, the J gene TRBJ1-3; possible D gene TRBD1, 6 bases. This CDR3 has 14 residues. V was trimmed by 5 bases and J by 2 bases, leaving 10 bases between them. Germline CDR1 reads SGHTA; CDR2 reads FQGNSA. The CDR3: CASSQDSTGNTIYF. The CDR3 coding sequence is TGTGCCAGCAGCCAGGACAGTACTGGAAACACCATATATTTT.

This chain connects TRBV6-2 or TRBV6-3 to TRBJ1-2; 7 bases are shared with TRBD1. This CDR3 contains 16 residues. CDR1 is MNHEY and CDR2 is SVGEGT in the germline V gene. The junction had 12 bases not matched to a gene; V was cut back by 4 bases and J by 4 bases. The CDR3 DNA reads as TGTGCCAGCAGTTTTGAGACGGACAGGTCTTCCTATGGCTACACCTTC. This gives the protein CASSFETDRSSYGYTF.

In this sample, this clone turned up a few times. The rearrangement uses TRBV11-3 and TRBJ1-1; 7 bases are a match to TRBD1. CDR3 length: 18 amino acids. CDR1 SGHNT and CDR2 YENEEA come from the germline V gene. The V and J ends lost 5 bases and 0 bases, in that order; junction bases with no gene match: 15. DNA for the CDR3: TGTGCCAGCAGCCCGAGGGTGAGACCGGACAGGTTGAACACTGAAGCTTTCTTT. Its protein is CASSPRVRPDRLNTEAFF.

The rearrangement links TRBV7-3 to TRBJ2-5; possibly TRBD1 for D (5 bases). CDR1 and CDR2 from the germline V gene are SGHTA and FQGTGA. The CDR3 runs 15 residues. Deletions cut 5 bases from V and 5 bases from J, with 18 bases between. In DNA form, the CDR3 reads TGTGCCAGCAGCCCAACAGGACCTCGGTGGGAGACCCAGTACTTC. Protein product: CASSPTGPRWETQYF.

This rearrangement joins TRBV5-1 to TRBJ1-6, with 10 positions matching TRBD1. The ends lost 4 bases at V and 7 bases at J; junction bases unmatched: 5. The germline CDR1 and CDR2 sequences are SGHRS and YFSETQ. CDR3 length equals 15 residues. CDR3 sequence reads: CASSLEGQGNSPLHF. CDR3 coding DNA: TGCGCCAGCAGCCTGGAGGGACAGGGGAATTCACCCCTCCACTTT.

The chain combines TRBV5-1 with TRBJ1-1, with TRBD1 matching 8 bases. Per the germline V gene, CDR1 is SGHRS and CDR2 is YFSETQ. The CDR3 length is 14 residues. The junction had 2 bases not matched to a gene; V was cut back by 4 bases and J by 0 bases. The CDR3 protein is CASSGGQVNTEAFF. In DNA form, the CDR3 reads TGCGCCAGCAGCGGGGGACAGGTGAACACTGAAGCTTTCTTT.

The rearrangement joins TRBV3-1 (or the pseudogene TRBV3-2) to TRBJ2-7, with 10 bases lining up with TRBD1. The J segment lost 2 bases and the V segment lost 5 bases, leaving 15 bases of the junction unmatched. Germline V lookup: CDR1 LGHDT, CDR2 YNNKEL (reference sequence). The CDR3 is 18 amino acids. CDR3 sequence reads: CASSDDPGGTGVTYEQYF. CDR3 DNA: TGTGCCAGCAGCGACGACCCGGGCGGGACAGGGGTTACCTACGAGCAGTACTTC.

The rearrangement joins TRBV7-6 to TRBJ1-3; 7 bases are shared with TRBD1. The CDR3 runs to 16 residues. With V trimmed by 0 bases and J by 0 bases, 2 bases remained unmatched. Per the germline V gene, CDR1 is SGHVS and CDR2 is FNYEAQ. In DNA, the CDR3 is TGTGCCAGCAGCTTAGCGACAGGGACCTCTGGAAACACCATATATTTT. Its translation: CASSLATGTSGNTIYF.

This clone was detected once. This sequence joins TRBV6-1 and TRBJ2-3, with TRBD2 matching over 10 bases. V shed 1 base and J 0 bases; nucleotides not matched to a gene: 1. This CDR3 is built from 16 residues. Germline loops: CDR1 MNHNS, CDR2 SASEGT. The DNA of the CDR3 is TGTGCCAGCAGTGAAGTACTAGCGGGAAGCACAGATACGCAGTATTTT. This gives the protein CASSEVLAGSTDTQYF.

V usage is TRBV11-2 and J usage is TRBJ2-3; TRBD2 matches 7 bases. V shed 1 base, J shed 4 bases, and the junction held 5 bases outside the gene matches. The CDR3 consists of 15 residues. The germline CDR1 and CDR2 sequences are SGHAT and FQNNGV. The CDR3 region is CASSLGLAGADTQYF. The CDR3 DNA follows: TGTGCCAGCAGCTTAGGGCTGGCGGGAGCAGATACGCAGTATTTT.

The chain links TRBV5-4 to TRBJ2-3, with TRBD2 matching over 13 bases. After removal of 5 bases from V and 6 bases from J, the junction contained 9 bases not matched to a gene. Germline CDR1 reads SGHNT; CDR2 reads YYREEE (reference sequence). This CDR3 contains 16 residues. Written as DNA, the CDR3 is TGTGCCAGCAGTAGCGAACTAGCGGGAGGGAGGGATACGCAGTATTTT. Encoded protein: CASSSELAGGRDTQYF.

V and J are TRBV7-6 and TRBJ2-2; possible D gene TRBD1, 5 bases. V was clipped by 1 base and J by 5 bases, with 11 bases between them. The CDR3 sequence is 15 residues long. Germline lookup yields CDR1 SGHVS and CDR2 FNYEAQ. The CDR3 reads CASSLGQKRTGELFF. CDR3 nucleotide sequence: TGTGCCAGCAGCTTAGGACAGAAAAGGACCGGGGAGCTGTTTTTT.

The rearrangement joins TRBV27 to TRBJ1-1; D is undetermined. From germline, CDR1 is MNHEY and CDR2 SMNVEV (reference sequence). This CDR3 region has 15 residues. Trimming took 2 bases from V and 0 from J, leaving 10 bases between them. CDR3 sequence: CASSLRRSMNTEAFF. CDR3 bases: TGTGCCAGCAGTTTACGTCGGTCCATGAACACTGAAGCTTTCTTT.

The V call is TRBV11-3, the J call TRBJ2-1; 12 bases align to TRBD2. This CDR3 is built from 16 residues. The V gene's germline CDR1 is SGHNT and CDR2 YENEEA. With V trimmed by 0 bases and J by 7 bases, 4 bases remained unmatched. CDR3 amino acids: CASSLELAGGDNEQFF. For the CDR3, the DNA is TGTGCCAGCAGCTTAGAACTAGCGGGGGGTGATAATGAGCAGTTCTTC.

The gene calls are TRBV21-1 and TRBJ2-7; the table assigns TRBD1, which was not confirmed against the DNA. TRBV21-1 is shown as a pseudogene. The CDR3 consists of 15 residues. The CDR3 sequence: CASSTLDSTPYEQYF. The CDR3 DNA follows: TGTGCCAGCAGCACTTTGGACAGTACACCCTACGAGCAGTACTTC.

The chain is built from TRBV28 and TRBJ1-1; 8 bases align to TRBD1. This CDR3 is built from 15 residues. In germline, CDR1 is MDHEN, CDR2 SYDVKM. V lost 8 bases and J lost 6; bases outside the gene matches: 14. DNA for the CDR3: TGTGCCAGCCCCCCCGCCGCAGGGGGCGCCGCTGAAGCTTTCTTT. Encoded protein: CASPPAAGGAAEAFF. Looking up the rest from reference TRBV28 and TRBJ1-1 gives the full variable domain: DVKVTQSSRYLVKRTGEKVFLECVQDMDHENMFWYRQDPGLGLRLIYFSYDVKMKEKGDIPEGYSVSREKKERFSLILESASTNQTSMYLCASPPAAGGAAEAFFGQGTRLTVV.